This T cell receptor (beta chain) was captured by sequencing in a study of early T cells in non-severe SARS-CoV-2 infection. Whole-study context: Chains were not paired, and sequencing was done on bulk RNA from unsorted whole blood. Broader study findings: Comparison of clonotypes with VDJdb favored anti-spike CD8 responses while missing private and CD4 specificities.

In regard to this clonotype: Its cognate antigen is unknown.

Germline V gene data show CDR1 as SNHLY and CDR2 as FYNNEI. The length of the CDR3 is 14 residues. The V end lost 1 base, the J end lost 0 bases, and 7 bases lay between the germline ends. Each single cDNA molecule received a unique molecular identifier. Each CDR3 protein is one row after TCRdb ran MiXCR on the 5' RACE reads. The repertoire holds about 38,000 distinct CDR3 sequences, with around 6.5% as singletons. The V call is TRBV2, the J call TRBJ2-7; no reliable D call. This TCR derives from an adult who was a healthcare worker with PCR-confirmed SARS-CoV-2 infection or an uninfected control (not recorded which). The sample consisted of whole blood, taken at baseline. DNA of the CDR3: TGTGCCAGCAGTGAAGTGGGCAGCTCCTACGAGCAGTACTTC. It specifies CASSEVGSSYEQYF.